The clone carrying this T cell receptor beta chain came up a few times. Its antigen is as yet unknown. This CDR3 is 15 amino acids long. Trimming pared 1 base from V and 2 bases from J, leaving 12 bases between. Germline V CDR1 and CDR2: SGDLS, YYNGEE. It was 5'RACE with constant-segment primers that produced the TCR alpha and TCR beta cDNA libraries, which carried sample barcodes and UMIs. TCRdb itself ran the 5' RACE reads through MiXCR, one entry per CDR3 protein. The data contain hundreds of thousands of distinct CDR3 sequences, roughly 18% of them singletons. This specimen comes from a study of T-cell memory formation after mild COVID-19. Whole-study findings and limits: Clones contracting across day 15 to 85 had a balanced CD4/CD8 profile; later expanding clones leaned CD4+. Those CD4+ clones that contracted were mainly in CM and EM (CD8+ ones in EMRA).

J is TRBJ2-5 and V is TRBV9, with D uncertain. The sample consisted of PBMCs or a T cell subset sorted from them (not recorded which). The sequence was collected from an adult woman who had mild COVID-19 (a few samples of this study predate the infection). Cell type and time point are not known. The CDR3 DNA reads as TGTGCCAGCAGCGTAACCACCAGGACGCAAGAGACCCAGTACTTC. Protein product: CASSVTTRTQETQYF. The complete variable domain, with remaining parts taken from reference TRBV9 and TRBJ2-5, reads DSGVTQTPKHLITATGQRVTLRCSPRSGDLSVYWYQQSLDQGLQFLIQYYNGEERAKGNILERFSAQQFPDLHSELNLSSLELGDSALYFCASSVTTRTQETQYFGPGTRLLVL.